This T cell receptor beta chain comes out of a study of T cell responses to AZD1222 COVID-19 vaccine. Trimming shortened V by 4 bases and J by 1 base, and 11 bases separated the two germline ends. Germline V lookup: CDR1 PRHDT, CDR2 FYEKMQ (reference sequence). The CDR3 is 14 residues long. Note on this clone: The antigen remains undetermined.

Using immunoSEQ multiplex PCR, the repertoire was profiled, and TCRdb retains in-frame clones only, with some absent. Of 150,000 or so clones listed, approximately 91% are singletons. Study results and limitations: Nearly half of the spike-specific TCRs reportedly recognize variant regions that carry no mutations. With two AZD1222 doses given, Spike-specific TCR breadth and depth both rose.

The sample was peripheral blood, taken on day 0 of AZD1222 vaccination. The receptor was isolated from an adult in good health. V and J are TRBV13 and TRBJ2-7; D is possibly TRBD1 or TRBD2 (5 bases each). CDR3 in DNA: TGTGCCAGCAGCTGGGGGTGGATATCCTACGAGCAGTACTTC. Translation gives CASSWGWISYEQYF.